This T cell receptor beta chain comes out of a study of blood T cell repertoires in COVID-19. About the research overall: Material from acute and convalescent COVID-19 was sourced from the United States, Italy and Spain. Nucleic acid was either cDNA or gDNA, and it came from T cells, B-cell-depleted T cells, or PBMCs.

V was trimmed by 4 bases and J by 7 bases, leaving 10 bases between them. The CDR3 totals 13 residues. Germline-derived CDR1 and CDR2 are KGHDR and SFDVKD. Methods used by the authors: Reference gene primer amplification in the assay estimated nucleated cell counts. Produced via immunoSEQ multiplex PCR; TCRdb's table is partial and in-frame only. V and J calls plus clone size are reproduced from that table; the DNA served to infer D and trimming. The sample has about 60,000 clones; about 91% are singletons. The chain recombines TRBV24-1 with TRBJ2-1; no clear D gene. This receptor was obtained from a man between 60 and 70 years old with acute or convalescent COVID-19. The material sequenced was peripheral blood. The CDR3: CATSDSYLNEQFF. The CDR3 region has the DNA TGTGCCACCAGTGACTCCTATTTGAATGAGCAGTTCTTC.